There are many counts of the clone carrying this T cell receptor beta chain. No antigen is known for it. The data belong to a study of human T cells and chemical hapten exposure. Study-wide background: A mostly female patient group had alopecia areata, totalis or universalis. Small pooled library volume differences mainly caused per-sample TCR yield variation.

Per germline, CDR1 LGHDT and CDR2 YNNKEL (reference sequence). The V end was cut by 3 bases, the J end by 5 bases, with 7 bases between. This CDR3 has 12 amino acids. Each cDNA molecule in the library carried unique molecular identifiers. TCRdb fed the RACE reads into MiXCR, producing one record per CDR3 protein. In the table there are around 120,000 distinct CDR3 sequences, about 12% of which are singletons. Study observations and caveats: Expanded TCRs clustered into significantly more large CDR3 similarity groups than controls, the analysis revealed.

Time point described: patch test 1, 2 weeks after DPC sensitization. Treatment indicated: therapeutic diphenylcyclopropenone sensitization with weekly scalp DPC. The V call is TRBV3-1, the J call TRBJ2-5, with a weak D call TRBD2 (6 bases). The source is a woman in her forties or fifties with alopecia areata. Some clones in this sample may be carry-over from other donors' samples. Source: whole blood, taken in connection with sensitization to the hapten diphenylcyclopropenone (DPC). CDR3 protein: CASSQEGETQYF. The CDR3 DNA is TGTGCCAGCAGCCAGGAGGGGGAGACCCAGTACTTC.